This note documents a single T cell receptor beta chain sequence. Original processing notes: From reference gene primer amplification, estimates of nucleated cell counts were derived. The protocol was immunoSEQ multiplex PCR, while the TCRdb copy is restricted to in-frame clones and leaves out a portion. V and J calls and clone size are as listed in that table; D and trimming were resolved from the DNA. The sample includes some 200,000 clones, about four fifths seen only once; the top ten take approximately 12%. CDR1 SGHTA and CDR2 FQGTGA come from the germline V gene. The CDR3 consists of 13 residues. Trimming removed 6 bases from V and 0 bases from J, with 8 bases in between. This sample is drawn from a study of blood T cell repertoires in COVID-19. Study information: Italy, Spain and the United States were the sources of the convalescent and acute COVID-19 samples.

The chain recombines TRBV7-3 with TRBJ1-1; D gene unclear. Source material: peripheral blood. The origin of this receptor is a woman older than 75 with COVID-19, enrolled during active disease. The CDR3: CASSSTLNTEAFF. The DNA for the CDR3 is TGTGCCAGCAGTTCGACACTGAACACTGAAGCTTTCTTT.